One sample yielded the 21 T cell receptor beta chains listed below, sequenced in a study of PD-L1 blockade in urothelial cancer. Assay used: immunoSEQ multiplex PCR; TCRdb lists only in-frame clones, some missing. The repertoire includes fewer than 25,000 clones, around 85% of them detected once, and approximately 3% sits in the top ten. The sequencing used PBMCs, collected around atezolizumab (anti-PD-L1) treatment. These receptors came from a man in his fifties with urothelial cancer.

This sequence joins TRBV6-5 and TRBJ1-2; possible D gene TRBD1, 5 bases. CDR1 is MNHEY and CDR2 is SVGAGI in the germline V gene. The CDR3 has 14 residues. V was pared by 2 bases and J by 6 bases, with 13 bases between. CDR3 bases: TGTGCCAGCAGTTACGGATCAGGGAAAGATGGCTACACCTTC. Encoded protein: CASSYGSGKDGYTF.

This clone is labeled as medium-sized. The rearrangement uses TRBV6-5 and TRBJ2-5, with D possibly matching TRBD1 (6 bases). The ends were cut back, 5 bases at V and 8 bases at J, with 15 bases in the middle. The V gene's germline CDR1 is MNHEY and CDR2 SVGAGI. The CDR3 sequence is 13 residues long. In DNA, the CDR3 is TGTGCCAGCAGTACGACAGGCGGCCTAACCCAGTACTTC. Translated, it gives CASSTTGGLTQYF.

The genes are TRBV2 and TRBJ1-6, with D possibly matching TRBD1 (5 bases). This CDR3 is built from 12 residues. CDR1 and CDR2 (germline): SNHLY, FYNNEI. V was clipped by 11 bases and J by 9 bases, with 14 bases between them. The CDR3 DNA sequence: TGTGCCGGCCAGGGTTTCGGTTCACCCCTCCACTTT. Protein: CAGQGFGSPLHF. The full variable domain, with the rest looked up from reference TRBV2 and TRBJ1-6, is EPEVTQTPSHQVTQMGQEVILRCVPISNHLYFYWYRQILGQKVEFLVSFYNNEISEKSEIFDDQFSVERPDGSNFTLKIRSTKLEDSAMYFCAGQGFGSPLHFGNGTRLTVT.

This clone showed up just once. The rearrangement links TRBV19 to TRBJ1-5; D call uncertain. The CDR3 extends over 13 amino acids. The V and J ends lost 7 bases and 0 bases respectively, with 7 bases between them. Per germline, CDR1 LNHDA and CDR2 SQIVND (reference sequence). CDR3 nucleotides: TGTGCCAGTACCCACTATAGCAATCAGCCCCAGCATTTT. This gives the protein CASTHYSNQPQHF.

This chain links TRBV6-6 with TRBJ2-7; D may be TRBD1 (6 bases). Trimming pared 2 bases from V and 5 bases from J, leaving 13 bases between. The CDR3 is made up of 14 amino acids. Germline lookup yields CDR1 MNHNY and CDR2 SVGAGI (reference sequence). The CDR3 here is CASSYVGAFNEQYF. As DNA, the CDR3 is TGTGCCAGCAGTTACGTGGGGGCATTCAACGAGCAGTACTTC.

Worth noting for this clone: Germline is not matched at one junction end, which may reflect a read error. The chain is built from TRBV7-7 and TRBJ1-1, with 7 nucleotides matching TRBD1. The CDR3 extends over 16 amino acids. The germline V gene has CDR1 SSHAT and CDR2 FNYEAQ (reference sequence). The CDR3 region has the DNA TGTGCTAGCAGCCCCGGGGTCGGGACAGTGAACACTGAAGCTTTCTTT. This encodes CASSPGVGTVNTEAFF. Variable domain in full (rest from reference TRBV7-7 and TRBJ1-1): GAGVSQSPRYKVTKRGQDVTLRCDPISSHATLYWYQQALGQGPEFLTYFNYEAQPDKSGLPSDRFSAERPEGSISTLTIQRTEQRDSAMYRCASSPGVGTVNTEAFFGQGTRLTVV.

V gene TRBV27 combines with J gene TRBJ2-3; tentative D call: TRBD1 (5 bases). This CDR3 region has 13 residues. Germline CDR1 reads MNHEY; CDR2 reads SMNVEV (reference sequence). V shed 6 bases and J shed 1 base, with 8 bases lying between them. For the CDR3, the DNA is TGTGCCAGCAGCTTCAGGGGCACAGATACGCAGTATTTT. This translates into CASSFRGTDTQYF.

This clone occurred once. The V and J genes are TRBV29-1 and TRBJ2-3; 12 bases align to TRBD1. The germline V gene encodes CDR1 SQVTM and CDR2 ANQGSEA. The CDR3 sequence is 15 residues long. The V and J ends lost 3 bases and 1 base, in that order; junction bases with no gene match: 2. CDR3 bases: TGCAGCGTTGATGGGGACAGGGGGCGCACAGATACGCAGTATTTT. Translation gives CSVDGDRGRTDTQYF.

This chain uses TRBV7-9 with TRBJ1-4; D is ambiguous. CDR1 SEHNR and CDR2 FQNEAQ come from the germline V gene (reference sequence). V lost 2 bases and J 8 bases, leaving 12 bases between the germline ends. The CDR3 is made up of 14 amino acids. This CDR3 reads CASSLYLEGEKLFF. The DNA for the CDR3 is TGTGCCAGCAGCTTATACCTAGAAGGAGAAAAACTGTTTTTT.

The chain carries TRBV30 and TRBJ1-2, with D hard to call. V was cut by 4 bases and J by 7 bases, with 19 bases left in between. This CDR3 is built from 14 residues. Per germline, CDR1 GTSNPN and CDR2 SVGIG (reference sequence). In DNA, the CDR3 is TGTGCCTGGATAAAAGGAGACGTGTACTCTGGCTACACCTTC. Encoded protein: CAWIKGDVYSGYTF.

The chain links TRBV14 to TRBJ2-1, with unresolved D. Germline CDR1 reads SGHDN; CDR2 reads FVKESK. Trimming pared 4 bases from V and 5 bases from J, leaving 21 bases between. The CDR3 is 17 amino acids. The CDR3 DNA reads as TGTGCCAGCAGCCTAAGACGGAGTTTAGGTGAAAACAATGAGCAGTTCTTC. This codes for CASSLRRSLGENNEQFF.

The V call is TRBV5-6, the J call TRBJ1-2, with a possible D match to TRBD1 (5 bases). V lost 3 bases and J 8 bases, leaving 11 bases between the germline ends. CDR1 and CDR2 from the germline V gene are SGHDT and YYEEEE. The CDR3 consists of 12 residues. The CDR3 DNA reads TGTGCCAGCAGCTGGGGTCAGGGAGGCTACACCTTC. It codes for CASSWGQGGYTF.

This clone was recorded only once. The chain has TRBV7-2 and TRBJ2-5; TRBD1 matches 10 bases. The trim removed 6 bases at V and 4 bases at J, leaving 8 bases unmatched. This CDR3 is 15 amino acids long. Germline V gene lookup returns CDR1 SGHTA and CDR2 FQGNSA. CDR3 region: CASSFDRGRRETQYF. The CDR3 region has the DNA TGTGCCAGCAGTTTTGACAGGGGGCGTCGAGAGACCCAGTACTTC.

V gene TRBV11-2 combines with J gene TRBJ1-3; D not certain. There are 19 residues in the CDR3. V lost 5 bases and J 0 bases, leaving 23 bases between the germline ends. Germline V gene lookup returns CDR1 SGHAT and CDR2 FQNNGV. CDR3 nucleotides: TGTGCCAGCAGCCCACAGAGAGGTGCCACTACTAGCTCTGGAAACACCATATATTTT. This translates into CASSPQRGATTSSGNTIYF. Based on the CDR3 plus reference TRBV11-2 and TRBJ1-3, the full variable domain is EAGVAQSPRYKIIEKRQSVAFWCNPISGHATLYWYQQILGQGPKLLIQFQNNGVVDDSQLPKDRFSAERLKGVDSTLKIQPAKLEDSAVYLCASSPQRGATTSSGNTIYFGEGSWLTVV.

The rearrangement uses TRBV19 and TRBJ2-7; D is possibly TRBD1 (7 bases). Germline V gene data show CDR1 as LNHDA and CDR2 as SQIVND (reference sequence). The CDR3 length is 14 residues. The ends were cut back, 8 bases at V and 1 base at J, with 15 bases in the middle. This chain's CDR3 is CASAGTALSYEQYF. The CDR3 nucleotides read TGTGCCAGTGCGGGGACAGCTCTATCCTACGAGCAGTACTTC.

The chain is built from TRBV6-5 and TRBJ1-5; TRBD1 might be the D (6 bases). The V and J ends lost 6 bases and 4 bases respectively, with 13 bases between them. CDR1 MNHEY and CDR2 SVGAGI come from the germline V gene. The CDR3 has 14 amino acids. For the CDR3, the DNA is TGTGCCAGCAGACCTACAGGGAGAAATCAGCCCCAGCATTTT. Its protein is CASRPTGRNQPQHF.

CDR3 protein: CAISGSRTSGTYNEQFF. The DNA for the CDR3 is TGTGCCATCAGCGGTAGCCGGACTAGCGGGACCTACAATGAGCAGTTCTTC. The chain combines TRBV10-3 with TRBJ2-1, with TRBD2 matching over 12 bases. The CDR3 contains 17 residues. V shed 6 bases and J 2 bases; nucleotides not matched to a gene: 8. Germline V gene data show CDR1 as ENHRY and CDR2 as SYGVKD.

J is TRBJ2-7 and V is TRBV11-2, with 8 bases matching TRBD2. J lost 2 bases, V lost 3 bases, and 3 bases had no gene match. CDR3 length equals 14 residues. CDR1 is SGHAT and CDR2 is FQNNGV in the germline V gene. The chain's CDR3 is CASSFGLAAYEQYF. The CDR3 DNA reads TGTGCCAGCAGCTTCGGACTAGCCGCCTACGAGCAGTACTTC. The variable domain in full, completed from reference TRBV11-2 and TRBJ2-7, reads EAGVAQSPRYKIIEKRQSVAFWCNPISGHATLYWYQQILGQGPKLLIQFQNNGVVDDSQLPKDRFSAERLKGVDSTLKIQPAKLEDSAVYLCASSFGLAAYEQYFGPGTRLTVT.

The chain links TRBV19 to TRBJ1-3, with D hard to call. The CDR3 is made up of 14 amino acids. V dropped 7 bases and J dropped 0 bases, with 10 bases sitting between them. The germline V gene has CDR1 LNHDA and CDR2 SQIVND (reference sequence). In DNA, the CDR3 is TGTGCCAGTATATCGGTGCACTCTGGAAACACCATATATTTT. Residues: CASISVHSGNTIYF.

This chain links TRBV2 with TRBJ2-3, with 11 bases fitting TRBD2. This CDR3 is 15 amino acids long. From germline, CDR1 is SNHLY and CDR2 FYNNEI. V was pared by 6 bases and J by 1 base, with 3 bases of the junction left unmatched. CDR3 in amino acids: CASRLLAGGTDTQYF. The CDR3 DNA reads as TGTGCCAGCAGGCTACTAGCGGGGGGCACAGATACGCAGTATTTT.

V usage is TRBV12-5 and J usage is TRBJ2-6, with TRBD1 identical over 7 bases. The V and J ends lost 0 bases and 0 bases, in that order; junction bases with no gene match: 20. Germline CDR1 is LGHNT and CDR2 is FRNRAP. This CDR3 contains 23 residues. CDR3 bases: TGTGCTAGTGGTTTGGTAGGAACCGGGACAGCTTTTTTCGAGAGCTCTGGGGCCAACGTCCTGACTTTC. This translates into CASGLVGTGTAFFESSGANVLTF.